This T cell receptor (beta chain) was recorded in a study of T-cell reconstitution after alpha-beta-depleted transplantation in children. V shed 8 bases and J 2 bases; nucleotides not matched to a gene: 9. The CDR3 is made up of 14 amino acids. Per germline, CDR1 SGHRS and CDR2 YFSETQ. This clonotype was seen a handful of times. Using unique molecular identifiers, the investigators prepared the TCRbeta library. One entry per CDR3 protein results from TCRdb running MiXCR on the PCR reads. The sample carries about 200,000 distinct CDR3 sequences, just over 14% recorded once. Sample: PBMCs from the stem cell graft donor, taken from the stem cell graft. The rearrangement links TRBV5-1 to TRBJ2-5; 7 bases match TRBD1. The TCR was taken from a human donor who donated a stem cell graft to a child with acute lymphoblastic leukemia. The CDR3 loop is CARRGLRIQETQYF. The CDR3 bases are TGCGCCAGGAGGGGGCTGCGGATTCAAGAGACCCAGTACTTC.